This T cell receptor beta chain was observed in a study of tumor-infiltrating lymphocytes in primary liver carcinoma (dated by TCRdb to about 2017). About the full investigation: Of the five patients (three men and two women, aged 30 to 69 years), four had hepatocellular carcinoma and one had combined HCC and intrahepatic cholangiocarcinoma. The five patients had tumors of stage T1-T3 N0M0, with maximum diameters ranging from roughly 4.2 to 11 cm. High reproducibility was observed for the technical replicate repertoires, with mean shared-clone rates about 0.92 and correlation coefficients above 0.95. For each liver tumor, the study sampled five regions along with adjacent normal tissue and blood, and applied TCRbeta repertoire sequencing, expression microarrays and whole-exome sequencing. A total of roughly 35 specimens from 5 patients went through TCRbeta repertoire sequencing, namely 25 tumor regions, 5 adjacent noncancerous liver tissues and 5 peripheral blood samples. Roughly 3.5 to 7.5 million productive TCRbeta reads were obtained per sample, and no significant difference in read depth was found between tissue types. The approximately 24 tumor region samples were profiled with Agilent mRNA microarrays so that TCRbeta repertoire diversity could be related to the local molecular phenotype. Summary of the overall study and its limitations: Only the TCR beta chain was sequenced, which likely underestimates true repertoire diversity because unpaired alpha chains were not captured. Bulk unsorted samples precluded comparing CD4+ and CD8+ T cell repertoires. With just five patients in the study, the authors point out that the findings should be validated in a larger study. The top 250 clones made up a significantly larger repertoire fraction in tumors than in blood (p = 0.039). Pairs of tumor regions showed greater repertoire overlap (mean about 36%) than tumor-adjacent pairs (17%) or tumor-blood pairs (approximately 14%), which is consistent with antigen-driven expansion. Only about 8-24% of top clones were present in all five regions of a tumor, suggesting spatial heterogeneity of tumor-infiltrating T cells.

CDR1 and CDR2 were assigned from the germline V gene as MNHEY and SVGEGT. Its CDR3 holds 13 amino acids, cysteine through phenylalanine. Only CDR3 DNA is held: 39 bases, read in frame from base 1. V drops 11 bases and J drops 7 bases, leaving 18 bases in between. Using a constant-region primer and ProtoScript II reverse transcriptase, TCRbeta-specific cDNA was reverse-transcribed from 400 to 550 ng total RNA. The TCRbeta libraries were prepared through three rounds of nested multiplex PCR following a slightly modified ARM-PCR procedure. Each of the first two PCR rounds ran for approximately 10 cycles using multiplex TRBV1-TRBV30 forward primers together with a Cbeta reverse primer. Sample barcodes and Illumina adapters were added in a final 25-cycle PCR with Deep VentR polymerase. Before sequencing, amplicons of 200-500 bp were gel-purified using a QIAquick gel extraction kit. An Illumina HiSeq 2500 was used to sequence the TCRbeta amplicons, generating 250-bp paired-end reads. In the source study's methods: Trimmomatic v0.33 was used to quality-trim the reads, and FLASH v1.2.11 was used to merge paired reads so that full CDR3 sequences could be recovered. V, D and J germline segments were assigned to the rearranged TCRbeta sequences by MiGEC v1.2.1b. VDJtools v1.0.0 computed clonotype statistics and Shannon-Wiener diversity indices. To cut down on sampling bias, every analysis after diversity analysis relied on just the 250 most abundant clonotypes from each sample. TCRdb reworked the public reads: Q25 trimming with fastp, MiXCR clone assembly, productive beta chains retained. Rows are unified per CDR3 protein, each entry keeping the most common DNA and genes. TCRdb, rather than the study authors, made the V and J calls. The sample table lists more than 100,000 distinct CDR3 sequences, around two thirds of them with a count of one. The top ten clonotypes cover approximately 10% of the sample.

Without any cell sorting, total RNA and DNA were co-extracted from about 20-30 mg of bulk tissue using the AllPrep DNA/RNA mini kit. Surgical resection was performed in China between late 2015 and early 2016 on several patients with histopathologically diagnosed primary liver carcinoma. Patients had chronic HBV infection and were treatment-naive at sampling. Five spatially separated regions were sampled per tumor: superior, inferior, left-lateral and right-lateral poles, plus the tumor centre. According to histology, viable tumor cells made up more than 85% of every tumor sample. Fresh tumor and adjacent tissue pieces were bisected, with one half stored in RNAlater at -80 degrees C and the other half sent for histology. This clonotype showed up many times. There is no known antigen for this receptor. It has no much larger one-base neighbor in the sample; base qualities were not kept.

The rearrangement joined TRBV6-2 or TRBV6-3 to TRBJ1-3; the D gene cannot be resolved reliably. The sequence derives from a woman between 55 and 75 years old with primary liver carcinoma and hepatitis B virus infection. Sequenced sample: liver tumor tissue from sampling region 1. The sample's cell subset or site label is to be understood as: tumor region T1, superior pole. The CDR3 region has the sequence CACGRPAENTIYF. The bases read TGTGCCTGTGGCCGACCGGCGGAGAACACCATATATTTT.